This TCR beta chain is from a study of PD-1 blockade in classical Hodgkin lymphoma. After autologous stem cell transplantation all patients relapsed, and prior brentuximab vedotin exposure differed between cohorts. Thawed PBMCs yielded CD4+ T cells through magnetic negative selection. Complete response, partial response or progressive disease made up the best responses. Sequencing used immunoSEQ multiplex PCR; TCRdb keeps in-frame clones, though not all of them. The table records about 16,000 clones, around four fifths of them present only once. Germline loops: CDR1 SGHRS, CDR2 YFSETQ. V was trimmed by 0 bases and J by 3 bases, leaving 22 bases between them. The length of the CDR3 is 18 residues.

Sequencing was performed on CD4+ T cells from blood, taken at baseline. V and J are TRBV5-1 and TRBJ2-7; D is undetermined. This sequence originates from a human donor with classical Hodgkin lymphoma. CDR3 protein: CASSLAFSNPQAIYEQYF. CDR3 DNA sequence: TGCGCCAGCAGCTTGGCTTTTAGTAACCCCCAAGCGATCTACGAGCAGTACTTC.